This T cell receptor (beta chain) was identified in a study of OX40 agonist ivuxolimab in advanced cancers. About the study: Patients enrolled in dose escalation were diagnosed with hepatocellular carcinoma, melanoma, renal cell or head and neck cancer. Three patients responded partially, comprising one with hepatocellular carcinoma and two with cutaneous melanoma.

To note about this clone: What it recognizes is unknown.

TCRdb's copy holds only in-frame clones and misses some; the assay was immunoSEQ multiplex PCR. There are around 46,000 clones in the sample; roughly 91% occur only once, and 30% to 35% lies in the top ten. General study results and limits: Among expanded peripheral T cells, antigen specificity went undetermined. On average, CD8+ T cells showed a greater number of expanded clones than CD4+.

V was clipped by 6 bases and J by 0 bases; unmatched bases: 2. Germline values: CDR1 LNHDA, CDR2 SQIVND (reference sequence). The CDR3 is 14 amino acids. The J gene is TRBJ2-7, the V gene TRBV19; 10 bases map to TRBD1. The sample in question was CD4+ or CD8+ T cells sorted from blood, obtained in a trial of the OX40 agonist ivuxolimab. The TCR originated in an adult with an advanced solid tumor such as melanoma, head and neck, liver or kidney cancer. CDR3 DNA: TGTGCCAGTAGGGGACAGGGGAGCTCCTACGAGCAGTACTTC. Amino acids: CASRGQGSSYEQYF. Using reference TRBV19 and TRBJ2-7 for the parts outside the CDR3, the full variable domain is DGGITQSPKYLFRKEGQNVTLSCEQNLNHDAMYWYRQDPGQGLRLIYYSQIVNDFQKGDIAEGYSVSREKKESFPLTVTSAQKNPTAFYLCASRGQGSSYEQYFGPGTRLTVT.